This T cell receptor beta chain was profiled in a study of blood T cell repertoires in COVID-19. Across the study: Sources were T cells, B-cell-depleted T cells, or PBMCs; the material itself was cDNA or gDNA.

Measured with immunoSEQ multiplex PCR; TCRdb has only the in-frame clones, and not every one. Of some 50,000 clones in the sample, roughly nine tenths were seen once. The CDR3 has 18 residues. The J segment lost 7 bases and the V segment lost 4 bases, leaving 13 bases of the junction unmatched. The germline V gene has CDR1 SGHNT and CDR2 YYREEE (reference sequence). This receptor was obtained from a man in his 60s with acute or convalescent COVID-19. The chain is built from TRBV5-4 and TRBJ2-1; 14 bases line up with TRBD2. Input material: peripheral blood. The CDR3 region is CASSASGTSGGWGNEQFF. The CDR3 region has the DNA TGTGCCAGCAGCGCCTCCGGGACTAGCGGGGGTTGGGGGAATGAGCAGTTCTTC. Full variable domain (remainder filled in from reference TRBV5-4 and TRBJ2-1): ETGVTQSPTHLIKTRGQQVTLRCSSQSGHNTVSWYQQALGQGPQFIFQYYREEENGRGNFPPRFSGLQFPNYSSELNVNALELDDSALYLCASSASGTSGGWGNEQFFGPGTRLTVL.